The rows below give T cell receptor beta chains drawn from one sample of a study of graft-versus-host responses after intestinal transplantation. These receptors have no identified antigens. Using immunoSEQ multiplex PCR, the repertoire was profiled, and TCRdb retains in-frame clones only, with some absent. The profile shows 100,000 or so clones, around nine tenths of them singletons. Sample: unstimulated CD4+ T cells sorted from spleen or lymph node cells, taken before intestinal transplant. Receptors were obtained from a human donor who received an intestinal transplant. The CDR3 runs from the conserved cysteine through the conserved F or W. D genes are given only for firm matches. Expanded clones get a size class; other rows say once, few or many, or leave the size out.

once	TRBV5-6	TRBJ1-1	.	CASSPGLRNTEAFF	TGTGCCAGCAGCCCAGGACTGAGGAACACTGAAGCTTTCTTT
.	TRBV5-1	TRBJ1-6	.	CASSFLGSNSPLHF	TGCGCCAGCAGCTTCCTAGGCAGCAATTCACCCCTCCACTTT
.	TRBV30	TRBJ1-2	TRBD1	CAWNRGVRLAGYTF	TGTGCCTGGAACAGGGGCGTTCGCTTGGCTGGCTACACCTTC
.	TRBV7-2	TRBJ2-5	.	CASSLALQGTQYF	TGTGCCAGCAGCTTAGCTCTACAGGGGACCCAGTACTTC
.	TRBV6-6	TRBJ1-6	.	CASSYAGSYNSPLHF	TGTGCCAGCAGTTACGCCGGCTCCTATAATTCACCCCTCCACTTT
.	TRBV2	TRBJ1-5	.	CASRHQGDQPQHF	TGTGCCAGCAGGCACCAGGGCGATCAGCCCCAGCATTTT
.	TRBV7-8	TRBJ1-6	TRBD1	CASSSRDSYNSPLHF	TGTGCCAGCAGCTCCAGGGACAGCTATAATTCACCCCTCCACTTT
once	TRBV7-8	TRBJ2-3	TRBD1	CASSSRDRVWVTDTQYF	TGTGCCAGCAGCTCCCGGGACAGGGTTTGGGTGACAGATACGCAGTATTTT
.	TRBV5-1	TRBJ2-2	TRBD2	CASSLALAGAGELFF	TGCGCCAGCAGCTTGGCCCTAGCGGGAGCCGGGGAGCTGTTTTTT
.	TRBV2	TRBJ2-7	.	CASSRPRVTYEQYF	TGTGCCAGCAGCCGACCCAGGGTAACCTACGAGCAGTACTTC
.	TRBV14	TRBJ2-7	TRBD2	CASSLKTSGRAFRYEQYF	TGTGCCAGCAGCCTAAAGACTAGCGGGAGGGCCTTCCGGTACGAGCAGTACTTC
.	TRBV6-5	TRBJ1-4	.	CASSYRGRNEKLFF	TGTGCCAGCAGTTACAGGGGTCGTAATGAAAAACTGTTTTTT
.	TRBV15	TRBJ1-6	TRBD1	CATSSWSDRDGYNSPLHF	TGTGCCACCAGCAGTTGGTCAGACAGGGACGGGTATAATTCACCCCTCCACTTT
.	TRBV28	TRBJ1-1	TRBD1	CASSLTHRGAVNTEAFF	TGTGCCAGCAGTTTAACCCACAGGGGGGCAGTGAACACTGAAGCTTTCTTT
.	TRBV19	TRBJ1-3	TRBD1	CASTFSLDRGTGNTIYF	TGTGCCAGTACCTTTTCCCTGGACAGGGGAACGGGAAACACCATATATTTT
.	TRBV4-1	TRBJ1-3	.	CASSQARQGNTIYF	TGCGCCAGCAGCCAAGCCCGACAGGGAAACACCATATATTTT
few	TRBV10-3	TRBJ2-1	.	CATGVYNEQFF	TGTGCCACGGGAGTGTACAATGAGCAGTTCTTC
few	TRBV10-3	TRBJ1-3	.	CAIRSALSGNTIYF	TGTGCCATTCGGTCTGCCTTATCTGGAAACACCATATATTTT
.	TRBV9	TRBJ2-1	TRBD1	CASSRTGQGPNEQFF	TGTGCCAGCAGCCGTACCGGACAGGGACCGAATGAGCAGTTCTTC
.	TRBV13	TRBJ2-3	TRBD2	CASSPPWLAGDSTDTQYF	TGTGCCAGCAGCCCTCCATGGCTAGCGGGGGATAGCACAGATACGCAGTATTTT
.	TRBV30	TRBJ2-7	.	CAWTTGYEQYF	TGTGCCTGGACTACAGGTTACGAGCAGTACTTC
.	TRBV5-4	TRBJ1-2	.	CASSPPGVAWGYTF	TGTGCCAGCAGCCCACCAGGGGTTGCGTGGGGCTACACCTTC
.	TRBV4-2	TRBJ1-5	.	CASSQDQQTGQPQHF	TGTGCCAGCAGCCAAGATCAGCAAACAGGACAGCCCCAGCATTTT
.	TRBV30	TRBJ1-1	.	CAWRQGLNTEAFF	TGTGCCTGGAGACAGGGTCTGAACACTGAAGCTTTCTTT
.	TRBV7-8	TRBJ2-5	.	CASTGTQEETQYF	TGTGCCAGCACCGGGACTCAGGAAGAGACCCAGTACTTC
.	TRBV5-6	TRBJ2-7	TRBD2	CASSLLAGGYEQYF	TGTGCCAGCAGCTTACTAGCGGGGGGCTACGAGCAGTACTTC
.	TRBV7-2	TRBJ1-4	.	CASSFFNEKLFF	TGTGCCAGCAGCTTCTTCAATGAAAAACTGTTTTTT
.	TRBV7-2	TRBJ2-3	TRBD2	CASSLLGGGLTDTQYF	TGTGCCAGCAGCTTATTAGGCGGGGGTCTCACAGATACGCAGTATTTT
once	TRBV28	TRBJ1-2	.	CASSLEGFVLGYTF	TGTGCCAGCAGTTTGGAGGGGTTCGTCCTAGGCTACACCTTC
.	TRBV6-1	TRBJ2-5	.	CASSGGQRETQYF	TGTGCCAGCAGTGGAGGCCAACGAGAGACCCAGTACTTC
.	TRBV29-1	TRBJ2-7	TRBD1	CSVVTSPGQGYEQYF	TGCAGCGTTGTCACCTCACCGGGACAGGGGTACGAGCAGTACTTC
.	TRBV2	TRBJ1-4	.	CATANRVGEKLFF	TGTGCCACCGCGAACAGGGTAGGGGAAAAACTGTTTTTT
.	TRBV10-3	TRBJ2-5	.	CAISGSGPGTQYF	TGTGCCATCAGTGGGTCGGGTCCGGGGACCCAGTACTTC
.	TRBV29-1	TRBJ2-1	TRBD2	CSVKPGLAVREQFF	TGCAGCGTCAAACCGGGACTAGCCGTTCGTGAGCAGTTCTTC
.	TRBV14	TRBJ2-1	TRBD2	CASSRNPTSGGYNEQFF	TGTGCCAGCAGCCGCAACCCGACTAGCGGGGGCTACAATGAGCAGTTCTTC
.	TRBV6-1	TRBJ2-7	.	CASNQVPYEQYF	TGTGCCAGCAATCAGGTTCCCTACGAGCAGTACTTC
.	TRBV15	TRBJ1-5	.	CATSSGRGSGQPQHF	TGTGCCACCAGCAGCGGTCGCGGGTCCGGTCAGCCCCAGCATTTT
few	TRBV2	TRBJ2-1	.	CASFPSAMNNEQFF	TGTGCCAGCTTCCCTAGCGCCATGAACAATGAGCAGTTCTTC
.	TRBV2	TRBJ2-1	TRBD2	CASITSGRLSRQFF	TGTGCCAGCATCACTAGCGGGCGTCTATCGCGGCAGTTCTTC
.	TRBV30	TRBJ2-1	.	CAWSQGGGLSEQFF	TGTGCCTGGAGTCAGGGCGGGGGCCTTAGTGAGCAGTTCTTC
.	TRBV7-9	TRBJ2-6	TRBD1	CASQGDSGANVLTF	TGTGCCAGCCAGGGGGATTCTGGGGCCAACGTCCTGACTTTC
once	TRBV7-7	TRBJ2-1	.	CASSLLSGNEQFF	TGTGCCAGCAGCTTACTTAGCGGCAATGAGCAGTTCTTC
.	TRBV5-1	TRBJ2-5	.	CASSLQVMGETQYF	TGCGCCAGCAGCCTACAGGTAATGGGTGAGACCCAGTACTTC
.	TRBV18	TRBJ2-1	TRBD2	CASSPLMLVAGNNEQFF	TGTGCCAGCTCGCCCCTGATGTTAGTAGCGGGTAACAATGAGCAGTTCTTC
.	TRBV4-3	TRBJ1-1	.	CASSQAFPAREGRHTEAFF	TGCGCCAGCAGCCAAGCTTTCCCCGCTCGGGAGGGCAGACACACTGAAGCTTTCTTT
.	TRBV13	TRBJ2-1	.	CASGYQESEQFF	TGTGCCAGCGGCTACCAAGAGTCTGAGCAGTTCTTC
few	TRBV7-6	TRBJ1-3	.	CASSLPRTPRDSGNTIYF	TGTGCCAGCAGCTTACCGCGGACTCCCCGAGACTCTGGAAACACCATATATTTT
.	TRBV19	TRBJ2-3	TRBD2	CASSHGTSGRTILIGTQYF	TGTGCCAGTAGCCACGGGACTAGCGGGAGGACAATTCTAATCGGTACGCAGTATTTT
.	TRBV29-1	TRBJ1-2	.	CSVIAGDYGYTF	TGCAGCGTGATCGCTGGAGACTATGGCTACACCTTC
.	TRBV30	TRBJ1-2	.	CAWTGGGGYTF	TGTGCCTGGACCGGGGGTGGGGGCTACACCTTC
.	TRBV2	TRBJ2-3	.	CASSVSRSQDTQYF	TGTGCCAGCAGTGTCAGCAGGTCTCAAGATACGCAGTATTTT
.	TRBV6-1	TRBJ1-6	.	CASSEQGSYNSPLHF	TGTGCCAGCAGTGAGCAGGGCTCCTATAATTCACCCCTCCACTTT